Shown below are 24 T cell receptor beta chains from a single sample sequenced in a study of blood T cell repertoires in COVID-19. Clones were read by immunoSEQ multiplex PCR, and TCRdb kept only the in-frame ones, dropping some. The sample lists 400,000 to 450,000 clones, around 88% seen once, with roughly 12% in the top ten. Sequencing was performed on peripheral blood. The receptors here all came from a woman in her fifties or sixties with COVID-19, enrolled during active disease.

The rearrangement links TRBV14 to TRBJ1-1; D is perhaps TRBD1 (6 bases). Germline loops: CDR1 SGHDN, CDR2 FVKESK. Trimming cost V 0 bases and J 4 bases, with 15 bases left between them. The CDR3 contains 16 residues. CDR3 loop: CASSQDRGGQVTEAFF. The CDR3 DNA sequence: TGTGCCAGCAGCCAAGATAGGGGGGGGCAAGTCACTGAAGCTTTCTTT. Using reference TRBV14 and TRBJ1-1 for the parts outside the CDR3, the full variable domain is EAGVTQFPSHSVIEKGQTVTLRCDPISGHDNLYWYRRVMGKEIKFLLHFVKESKQDESGMPNNRFLAERTGGTYSTLKVQPAELEDSGVYFCASSQDRGGQVTEAFFGQGTRLTVV.

This clone was observed a handful of times. This chain connects TRBV5-5 to TRBJ1-4, with D maybe TRBD1 (5 bases). The CDR3 length is 15 residues. Germline-derived CDR1 and CDR2 are SGHKS and YYEKEE (reference sequence). Trimming pared 4 bases from V and 5 bases from J, leaving 15 bases between. The CDR3 sequence: CASSQGGNLNEKLFF. CDR3 nucleotides: TGTGCCAGCAGCCAGGGAGGAAACTTAAATGAAAAACTGTTTTTT.

This clone showed up just once. This chain connects TRBV3-1 (or the pseudogene TRBV3-2) to TRBJ1-1, with D possibly being TRBD1 (5 bases). The germline V and J ends were trimmed by 2 bases and 5 bases, with 12 bases remaining between them. The CDR3 is made up of 14 amino acids. Per germline, CDR1 LGHDT and CDR2 YNNKEL (reference sequence). CDR3 sequence reads: CASSQWGDRTEAFF. As DNA, the CDR3 is TGTGCCAGCAGCCAATGGGGCGACCGGACTGAAGCTTTCTTT.

V and J are TRBV3-1 (or the pseudogene TRBV3-2) and TRBJ1-1; 8 bases are shared with TRBD1. CDR1 LGHDT and CDR2 YNNKEL come from the germline V gene (reference sequence). The CDR3 is made up of 15 amino acids. V shed 1 base and J 1 base; nucleotides not matched to a gene: 2. CDR3 region: CASSQVGTGNTEAFF. CDR3 in DNA: TGTGCCAGCAGCCAAGTTGGGACAGGGAACACTGAAGCTTTCTTT.

CDR3 loop: CASRSGPNSNEKLFF. CDR3 DNA sequence: TGTGCCAGCCGAAGTGGGCCTAACTCAAATGAAAAACTGTTTTTT. The chain links TRBV6-6 to TRBJ1-4; D gene ambiguous. The length of the CDR3 is 15 residues. Germline lookup yields CDR1 MNHNY and CDR2 SVGAGI (reference sequence). V lost 8 bases to trimming and J lost 5 bases, with 18 bases between them.

This clone was counted only a few times. The chain carries TRBV19 and TRBJ2-7; TRBD1 might be the D (6 bases). There are 15 residues in the CDR3. Trimming stripped 5 bases from V and 1 base from J, with 15 bases between. CDR1 is LNHDA, CDR2 SQIVND, per germline (reference sequence). As DNA, the CDR3 is TGTGCCAGTAGTCCCCGTACAGGGAGATCCTACGAGCAGTACTTC. This gives the protein CASSPRTGRSYEQYF.

The genes are TRBV7-9 and TRBJ1-3; no firm D call. The V end was cut by 1 base, the J end by 4 bases, with 8 bases between. The CDR3 is made up of 14 amino acids. CDR1 is SEHNR and CDR2 is FQNEAQ in the germline V gene (reference sequence). In DNA form, the CDR3 reads TGTGCCAGCAGCTTAGGAGGCGTAGGAAACACCATATATTTT. Its translation is CASSLGGVGNTIYF.

This chain connects TRBV9 to TRBJ1-2; D is ambiguous. The CDR3 loop spans 16 amino acids. Germline V gene sequence: CDR1 SGDLS, CDR2 YYNGEE. V lost 3 bases to trimming and J lost 1 base, with 16 bases between them. The CDR3 coding sequence is TGTGCCAGCAGCGCGCCAGCGGGCAACTTTAACTATGGCTACACCTTC. It codes for CASSAPAGNFNYGYTF.

A single count supports this clone. The CDR3 region is CASSSTGTGLAEAFF. CDR3 sequence (DNA): TGTGCCAGCAGTTCCACCGGGACAGGGTTGGCTGAAGCTTTCTTT. The J gene is TRBJ1-1, the V gene TRBV28; 9 nucleotides agree with TRBD1. The CDR3 contains 15 residues. The germline gives CDR1 MDHEN, CDR2 SYDVKM. The V and J ends lost 4 bases and 6 bases, in that order; junction bases with no gene match: 9.

This chain joins TRBV9 and TRBJ2-3; possibly TRBD1 for D (6 bases). This CDR3 has 12 amino acids. Deletions cut 7 bases from V and 1 base from J, with 7 bases between. CDR1 is SGDLS, CDR2 YYNGEE, per germline. The CDR3 DNA reads TGTGCCAGCGGGGGCCGCACAGATACGCAGTATTTT. This translates into CASGGRTDTQYF.

The chain joins TRBV5-1 to TRBJ2-2; D is perhaps TRBD1 (5 bases). CDR1 and CDR2 from the germline V gene are SGHRS and YFSETQ. Trimming took 0 bases from V and 10 from J, leaving 10 bases between them. This CDR3 has 13 amino acids. The CDR3 region is CASSLDRNVELFF. The CDR3 DNA is TGCGCCAGCAGCTTGGACAGGAACGTGGAGCTGTTTTTT.

CDR3 sequence reads: CASSMRIAGGTDTQYF. Written as DNA, the CDR3 is TGTGCCAGTAGTATGAGGATAGCGGGAGGCACAGATACGCAGTATTTT. The genes are TRBV19 and TRBJ2-3, with 9 nucleotides matching TRBD2. Germline V gene data show CDR1 as LNHDA and CDR2 as SQIVND (reference sequence). The CDR3 length is 16 residues. The V and J ends lost 3 bases and 1 base, in that order; junction bases with no gene match: 5.

This clone appeared a single time. The chain couples TRBV28 to TRBJ1-5; 9 nucleotides line up with TRBD1. V was pared by 5 bases and J by 4 bases, with 9 bases of the junction left unmatched. The CDR3 spans 16 residues. Germline V gene lookup returns CDR1 MDHEN and CDR2 SYDVKM. The CDR3 spells CASSPMTGGGNQPQHF. CDR3 bases: TGTGCCAGCAGTCCTATGACAGGGGGAGGAAATCAGCCCCAGCATTTT.

The gene calls are TRBV5-4 and TRBJ2-3, with D possibly TRBD1 on 6 matching bases. Germline V gives CDR1 SGHNT, CDR2 YYREEE (reference sequence). The CDR3 is 16 amino acids. Trimming removed 4 bases from V and 5 bases from J, with 20 bases in between. For the CDR3, the DNA is TGTGCCAGCAGCCCGACGCCACAGGGTAGTGAAGATACGCAGTATTTT. Translated: CASSPTPQGSEDTQYF.

The chain recombines TRBV5-1 with TRBJ1-1; the D is unclear. The CDR3 loop spans 13 amino acids. Trimming cost V 4 bases and J 0 bases, with 7 bases left between them. CDR1 and CDR2 (germline): SGHRS, YFSETQ. The CDR3 DNA follows: TGCGCCAGCAGCCGACTTATGAACACTGAAGCTTTCTTT. This encodes CASSRLMNTEAFF.

The chain has TRBV10-3 and TRBJ2-7; 12 bases match TRBD1. The germline V gene encodes CDR1 ENHRY and CDR2 SYGVKD. The CDR3 has 16 residues. The ends lost 6 bases at V and 0 bases at J; junction bases unmatched: 6. DNA of the CDR3: TGTGCCATCAGCCAAGGGACAGGGGGCAGCTCCTACGAGCAGTACTTC. It is translated as CAISQGTGGSSYEQYF.

The CDR3 nucleotides read TGTGCCAGCACCGGGGACAGGGGGAACGAGCAGTACTTC. Translated, it gives CASTGDRGNEQYF. This chain connects TRBV11-2 to TRBJ2-7; the match to TRBD1 covers 11 bases. The CDR3 is made up of 13 amino acids. With 7 bases clipped from V and 5 bases from J, the junction kept 4 bases outside the gene matches. The V gene's germline CDR1 is SGHAT and CDR2 FQNNGV.

This clone has only one observation. This rearrangement joins TRBV21-1 to TRBJ1-5. TRBV21-1 is noted as a pseudogene. This CDR3 has 15 amino acids. CDR3: CASSKAKEGTWPQHF. The CDR3 bases are TGTGCCAGCAGCAAAGCGAAGGAGGGGACCTGGCCCCAGCATTTT.

The rearrangement uses TRBV5-1 and TRBJ2-3; D not certain. The CDR3 sequence is 14 residues long. Deletions cut 3 bases from V and 1 base from J, with 9 bases between. Germline CDR1 is SGHRS and CDR2 is YFSETQ. CDR3 nucleotide sequence: TGCGCCAGCAGCTACGGGTGGGGCACAGATACGCAGTATTTT. Protein product: CASSYGWGTDTQYF. Looking up the rest from reference TRBV5-1 and TRBJ2-3 gives the full variable domain: KAGVTQTPRYLIKTRGQQVTLSCSPISGHRSVSWYQQTPGQGLQFLFEYFSETQRNKGNFPGRFSGRQFSNSRSEMNVSTLELGDSALYLCASSYGWGTDTQYFGPGTRLTVL.

As regards this clone: Other DNA sequences from this sample encode an identical CDR3 as well. The chain carries TRBV5-1 and TRBJ1-2; a possible D gene is TRBD1 (6 bases). CDR1 is SGHRS, CDR2 YFSETQ, per germline. The CDR3 runs to 13 residues. V was pared by 0 bases and J by 4 bases, with 7 bases between. CDR3 residues: CASSLDRAYGYTF. The CDR3 DNA follows: TGCGCCAGCAGCTTGGACAGGGCCTATGGCTACACCTTC.

The rearrangement joins TRBV15 to TRBJ2-3; 8 nucleotides align to TRBD2. Germline V lookup: CDR1 LNHNV, CDR2 YYDKDF (reference sequence). The CDR3 loop spans 22 amino acids. With V trimmed by 4 bases and J by 3 bases, 27 bases remained unmatched. The CDR3 is CATSKAPPKLAGGSRGTDTQYF. The DNA for the CDR3 is TGTGCCACCAGCAAGGCCCCTCCGAAACTGGCGGGGGGATCGAGGGGGACAGATACGCAGTATTTT.

The chain uses TRBV2 and TRBJ1-3; D uncertain. From germline, CDR1 is SNHLY and CDR2 FYNNEI. The CDR3 loop spans 12 amino acids. The ends were cut back, 6 bases at V and 0 bases at J, with 3 bases in the middle. This CDR3 is CASRASGNTIYF. The DNA of the CDR3 is TGTGCCAGCAGGGCCTCTGGAAACACCATATATTTT.

V usage is TRBV4-2 and J usage is TRBJ1-1, with TRBD1 as a possible D gene (5 bases). There are 10 residues in the CDR3. Trimming stripped 8 bases from V and 10 bases from J, with 11 bases between. Germline CDR1 LGHNA, CDR2 YNFKEQ. CDR3 in DNA: TGTGCCAGCGGGGGGGTGGGAGCTTTCTTT. This gives the protein CASGGVGAFF.

The chain has TRBV2 and TRBJ1-1, with D possibly matching TRBD1 (5 bases). The CDR3 is 13 residues long. V was shortened by 6 bases and J by 1 base, with 9 bases between the two germline ends. Per germline, CDR1 SNHLY and CDR2 FYNNEI. CDR3: CASRAQGNTEAFF. The CDR3 nucleotides are TGTGCCAGCAGAGCTCAGGGGAACACTGAAGCTTTCTTT.